This T cell receptor beta chain came from a study of OX40 agonist ivuxolimab in advanced cancers. Study summary: Partial responses were recorded for three patients, including one with hepatocellular carcinoma and two with cutaneous melanoma.

Trimming took off 0 bases at V and 0 bases at J, with 10 bases between the two ends. The CDR3 contains 16 residues. Germline CDR1 SGHRS, CDR2 YFSETQ. TCRdb's table, derived via immunoSEQ multiplex PCR, lists solely in-frame clones and lacks some. The repertoire holds more than 35,000 clones, with roughly 80% as singletons. The receptor comes from an adult with an advanced solid tumor such as melanoma, head and neck, liver or kidney cancer. The rearrangement joins TRBV5-1 to TRBJ2-1; D gene unclear. The sample was CD4+ or CD8+ T cells sorted from blood, taken in a trial of the OX40 agonist ivuxolimab. The CDR3 nucleotides read TGCGCCAGCAGCTTGGCCGAACGGAGCTCCTACAATGAGCAGTTCTTC. Protein: CASSLAERSSYNEQFF.